The subject of this entry is one TCR beta chain. Antigen unknown. Sequencing used immunoSEQ multiplex PCR; TCRdb keeps in-frame clones, though not all of them. The sample holds roughly 56,000 clones, around 81% seen once. Analysis merged second doses at about 4 or about 12 weeks. This specimen belongs to a study of T cell responses to AZD1222 COVID-19 vaccine. V was clipped by 2 bases and J by 3 bases, with 14 bases between them. CDR1 MDHEN and CDR2 SYDVKM come from the germline V gene. This CDR3 region has 16 residues. Notes on the study in general: The breadth and depth of Spike-specific TCRs increased once two AZD1222 doses had been given. Targets within unmutated variant regions were reportedly found for nearly half of spike-specific TCRs. Donor demographics were predominantly white British with a female majority; clonal diversity may be underestimated.

The rearrangement uses TRBV28 and TRBJ2-1, with D possibly being TRBD1 or TRBD2 (6 bases each). The receptor was isolated from an adult who received the AZD1222 COVID-19 vaccine. This specimen consisted of peripheral blood, obtained 28 days after the second AZD1222 dose. This CDR3 is CASSLGGAGFYNEQFF. Written as DNA, the CDR3 is TGTGCCAGCAGTTTAGGGGGCGCGGGATTCTACAATGAGCAGTTCTTC.